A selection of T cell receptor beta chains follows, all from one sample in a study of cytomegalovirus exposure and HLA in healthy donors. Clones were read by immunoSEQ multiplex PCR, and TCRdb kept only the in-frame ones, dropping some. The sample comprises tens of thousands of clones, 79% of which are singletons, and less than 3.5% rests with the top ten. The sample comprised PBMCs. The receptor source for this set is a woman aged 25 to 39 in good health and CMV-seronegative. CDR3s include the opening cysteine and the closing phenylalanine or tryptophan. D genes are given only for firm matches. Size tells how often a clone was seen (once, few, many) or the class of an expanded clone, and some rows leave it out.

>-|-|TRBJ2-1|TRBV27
CASSYSRVGEQFF
TGTGCCAGCAGTTACTCTAGAGTGGGTGAGCAGTTCTTC
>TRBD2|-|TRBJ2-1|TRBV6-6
CASSYLAGGFNEQFF
TGTGCCAGCAGTTACTTAGCGGGGGGGTTTAATGAGCAGTTCTTC
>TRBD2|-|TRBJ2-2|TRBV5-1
CASSFGGLNTGELFF
TGCGCCAGCAGCTTCGGGGGACTAAACACCGGGGAGCTGTTTTTT
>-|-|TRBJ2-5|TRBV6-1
CASSEWTAQETQYF
TGTGCCAGCAGTGAGTGGACAGCCCAAGAGACCCAGTACTTC
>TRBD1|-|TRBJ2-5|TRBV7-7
CASSYEGAGETQYF
TGTGCTAGCAGCTACGAGGGGGCTGGAGAGACCCAGTACTTC
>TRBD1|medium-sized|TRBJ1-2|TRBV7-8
CASSSGTGLRGYTF
TGTGCCAGCAGCTCCGGGACAGGGTTGCGAGGCTACACCTTC
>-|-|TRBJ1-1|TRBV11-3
CASSRSMTEAFF
TGTGCCAGCAGCCGGAGTATGACTGAAGCTTTCTTT
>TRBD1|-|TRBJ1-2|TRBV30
CAWSPIGTVYGYTF
TGTGCCTGGAGTCCAATCGGGACAGTCTATGGCTACACCTTC
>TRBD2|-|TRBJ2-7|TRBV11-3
CASSLTSGGPTYEQYF
TGTGCCAGCAGCTTAACGTCGGGGGGTCCCACCTACGAGCAGTACTTC
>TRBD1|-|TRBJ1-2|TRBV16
CASSQSRTGHNYGYTF
TGTGCCAGCAGCCAATCCCGGACAGGCCATAACTATGGCTACACCTTC
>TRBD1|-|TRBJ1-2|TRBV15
CATSRQGALSYGYTF
TGTGCCACCAGCAGACAGGGGGCATTAAGCTATGGCTACACCTTC
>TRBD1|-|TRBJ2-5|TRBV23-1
CASSPVKQGAVGETQYF
TGCGCCAGCAGTCCAGTAAAACAGGGGGCGGTTGGAGAGACCCAGTACTTC
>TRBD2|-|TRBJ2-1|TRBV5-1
CASTRAGGPIDEQFF
TGCGCCAGCACCCGGGCGGGAGGGCCGATCGATGAGCAGTTCTTC